The 10 T cell receptor beta chains below come from one sample, sequenced in a study of blood T cells in healthy people across ages. The second PCR ran about 6 to 11 cycles with a sample-barcoded 5' primer and J-beta primers. TCRdb used MiXCR to reprocess the 5' RACE reads, holding one entry per CDR3 protein. The table records some 1,800,000 distinct CDR3 sequences, about two fifths of them present only once. The sequencing sample was made of blood. These receptors were collected from a human donor in good health.

This clonotype was detected only a few times. The chain has TRBV5-1 and TRBJ2-3; 13 nucleotides agree with TRBD2. Germline assignment: CDR1 SGHRS and CDR2 YFSETQ. After removal of 3 bases from V and 1 base from J, the junction contained 5 bases not matched to a gene. CDR3 length: 17 residues. CDR3 in amino acids: CASSYFGTSGGTDTQYF. In DNA, the CDR3 is TGCGCCAGCAGCTACTTCGGGACTAGCGGGGGCACAGATACGCAGTATTTT.

The rearrangement joins TRBV7-2 to TRBJ2-5, with 8 bases aligning to TRBD2. V was clipped by 8 bases and J by 7 bases; unmatched bases: 9. The CDR3 is 13 amino acids. Looked up from germline, CDR1 is SGHTA and CDR2 is FQGNSA. The CDR3: CASSGGEILTQYF. In nucleotides, the CDR3 is TGTGCCAGCTCCGGGGGGGAAATTTTGACCCAGTACTTC.

A few counts support this clonotype. J is TRBJ1-2 and V is TRBV12-3 or TRBV12-4; possibly TRBD1 for D (5 bases). Trimming shortened V by 6 bases and J by 2 bases, and 13 bases separated the two germline ends. The CDR3 is 14 residues long. CDR3 DNA: TGTGCCAGCAGCCAGACGGGACGGAACTATGGCTACACCTTC. It encodes CASSQTGRNYGYTF.

The V call is TRBV5-1, the J call TRBJ2-3; 9 positions agree with TRBD2. This CDR3 has 14 amino acids. Germline V CDR1 and CDR2: SGHRS, YFSETQ. Trimming took 4 bases from V and 4 from J; bases not matched to a gene: 4. CDR3 protein: CASSGGGDADTQYF. DNA for the CDR3: TGCGCCAGCAGCGGCGGGGGGGACGCAGATACGCAGTATTTT.

This clonotype showed up just a few times. The chain recombines TRBV29-1 with TRBJ2-3; TRBD1 aligns across 8 bases. There are 14 residues in the CDR3. J lost 2 bases, V lost 6 bases, and 7 bases had no gene match. Per the germline V gene, CDR1 is SQVTM and CDR2 is ANQGSEA. CDR3 coding DNA: TGCAGCGTGCCCCGACAGGGGTCCACAGATACGCAGTATTTT. The encoded protein is CSVPRQGSTDTQYF.

The V call is TRBV10-3, the J call TRBJ2-1; TRBD2 is a possible D gene (6 bases). This CDR3 is built from 16 residues. The germline CDR1 and CDR2 sequences are ENHRY and SYGVKD. Trimming stripped 4 bases from V and 4 bases from J, with 17 bases between. The CDR3 is CAISGGTADYYNEQFF. The CDR3 DNA reads TGTGCCATCAGTGGAGGAACAGCGGACTATTACAATGAGCAGTTCTTC.

The chain links TRBV4-2 to TRBJ2-4; 8 nucleotides align to TRBD2. Germline V gene lookup returns CDR1 LGHNA and CDR2 YNFKEQ. There are 15 residues in the CDR3. The V segment lost 0 bases and the J segment 10 bases; nucleotides outside the gene matches: 8. The CDR3 is CASSQDRLASPIQYF. The CDR3 region has the DNA TGTGCCAGCAGCCAAGATCGACTAGCGTCGCCTATTCAGTACTTC.

This clonotype has more than one count but fewer than ten. The rearrangement uses TRBV6-6 and TRBJ1-2, with D possibly matching TRBD1 (6 bases). V was shortened by 6 bases and J by 4 bases, with 15 bases between the two germline ends. This CDR3 has 14 amino acids. Germline CDR1 is MNHNY and CDR2 is SVGAGI (reference sequence). CDR3 amino acids: CASRSDSPAYGYTF. The CDR3 coding sequence is TGTGCCAGCAGATCGGACAGCCCGGCCTATGGCTACACCTTC.

This clonotype turned up a few times. The CDR3 DNA follows: TGTGCCAGCAGCTTAGCGGCGGCCGGTTCACCCCTCCACTTT. Its translation: CASSLAAAGSPLHF. The gene calls are TRBV7-2 and TRBJ1-6; no reliable D call. Germline V gives CDR1 SGHTA, CDR2 FQGNSA. This CDR3 has 14 residues. The V end lost 0 bases, the J end lost 9 bases, and 9 bases lay between the germline ends.

Points on this clonotype: Germline is not matched at one junction end, which may reflect a read error. The genes are TRBV5-6 and TRBJ2-3; perhaps TRBD2 as D (6 bases). This CDR3 has 15 residues. Germline-derived CDR1 and CDR2 are SGHDT and YYEEEE. The CDR3: CVSSRSSGAADTQYF. DNA of the CDR3: TGTGTCAGCAGCAGGTCTTCGGGAGCGGCGGATACGCAGTATTTT.